This note documents a single T cell receptor beta chain sequence. Generated by immunoSEQ multiplex PCR, the TCRdb table keeps only in-frame clones and is missing some. In the table there are approximately 2.3 million clones, more than 80% of which are singletons. Germline values: CDR1 MNHNY, CDR2 SVGAGI (reference sequence). The CDR3 is 10 amino acids. V gave up 8 bases and J gave up 7 bases, with 8 bases separating them. The entry originates in a study of shared clonotypes between healthy human individuals. The chain uses TRBV6-6 and TRBJ2-5; D remains unclear. The source material was naive CD4+ T cells from PBMCs. Stated subset: CD45RA+ positively selected. This sequence originates from a man between 18 and 29 years old in good health. Some clones in this sample may be carry-over from other donors' samples. As DNA, the CDR3 is TGTGCCAGCGGCCGAGGGACCCAGTACTTC. This codes for CASGRGTQYF.